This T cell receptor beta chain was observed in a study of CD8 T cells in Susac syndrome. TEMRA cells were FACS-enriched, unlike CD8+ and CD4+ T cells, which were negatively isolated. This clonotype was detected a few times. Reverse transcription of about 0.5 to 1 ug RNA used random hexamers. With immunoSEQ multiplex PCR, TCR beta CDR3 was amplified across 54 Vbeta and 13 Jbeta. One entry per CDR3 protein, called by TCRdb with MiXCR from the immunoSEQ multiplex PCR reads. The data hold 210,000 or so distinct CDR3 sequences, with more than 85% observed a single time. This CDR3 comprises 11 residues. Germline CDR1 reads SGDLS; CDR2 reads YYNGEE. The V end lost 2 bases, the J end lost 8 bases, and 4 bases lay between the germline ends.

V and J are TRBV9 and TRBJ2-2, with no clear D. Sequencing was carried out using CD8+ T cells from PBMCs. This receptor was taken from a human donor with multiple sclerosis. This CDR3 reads CASSVTGELFF. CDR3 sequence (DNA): TGTGCCAGCAGCGTGACAGGGGAGCTGTTTTTT.